Following are 2 T cell receptor beta chains from one sample sequenced in a study of regulatory T cells in long-lasting Graves disease. Described time point: newly diagnosed GD, antithyroid drugs for less than 3 months. RNA isolated from PBMCs was used to make the TCR library. Relying on iRepertoire HTBI primers and Arm-PCR of CDR3 regions, the team built TCR beta libraries. One entry per CDR3 protein results from TCRdb running MiXCR on the multiplex PCR reads. Of over 200,000 distinct CDR3 sequences detected, 15% to 20% appear once; the ten largest clones hold around 13%. The data also belong to a second study, concerning T cells in Graves' hyperthyroidism and ophthalmopathy.

The input for sequencing was peripheral blood mononuclear cells (PBMCs), taken at new diagnosis, from a patient treated with antithyroid drugs. These receptors came from a woman under 40 with Graves disease.

This clonotype was seen ten or more times. The V and J genes are TRBV7-2 and TRBJ2-1, with D unresolved. The ends were cut back, 5 bases at V and 11 bases at J, with 16 bases in the middle. The germline V gene encodes CDR1 SGHTA and CDR2 FQGNSA. The CDR3 sequence is 13 residues long. The CDR3 here is CASSIQPDAQQFF. CDR3 sequence (DNA): TGTGCCAGCAGCATTCAACCTGATGCGCAGCAGTTCTTC.

This clonotype was found many times. The V and J genes are TRBV6-5 and TRBJ2-7; D is undetermined. Germline values: CDR1 MNHEY, CDR2 SVGAGI. The CDR3 spans 16 residues. V was cut by 1 base and J by 0 bases, with 13 bases left in between. CDR3 sequence: CASSYYPLLPSYEQYF. The CDR3 nucleotides read TGTGCCAGCAGTTACTACCCCCTTCTTCCCTCCTACGAGCAGTACTTC.